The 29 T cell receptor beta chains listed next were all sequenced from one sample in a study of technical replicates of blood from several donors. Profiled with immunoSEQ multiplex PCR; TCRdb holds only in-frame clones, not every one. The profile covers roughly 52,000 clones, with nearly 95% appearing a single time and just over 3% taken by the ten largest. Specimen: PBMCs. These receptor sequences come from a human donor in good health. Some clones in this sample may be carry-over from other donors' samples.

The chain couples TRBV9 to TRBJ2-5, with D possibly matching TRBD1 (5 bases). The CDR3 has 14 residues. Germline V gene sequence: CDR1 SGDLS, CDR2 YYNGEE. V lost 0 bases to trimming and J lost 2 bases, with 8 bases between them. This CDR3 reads CASSVGPGQETQYF. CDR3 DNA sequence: TGTGCCAGCAGCGTAGGGCCAGGGCAAGAGACCCAGTACTTC. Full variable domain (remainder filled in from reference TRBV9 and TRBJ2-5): DSGVTQTPKHLITATGQRVTLRCSPRSGDLSVYWYQQSLDQGLQFLIQYYNGEERAKGNILERFSAQQFPDLHSELNLSSLELGDSALYFCASSVGPGQETQYFGPGTRLLVL.

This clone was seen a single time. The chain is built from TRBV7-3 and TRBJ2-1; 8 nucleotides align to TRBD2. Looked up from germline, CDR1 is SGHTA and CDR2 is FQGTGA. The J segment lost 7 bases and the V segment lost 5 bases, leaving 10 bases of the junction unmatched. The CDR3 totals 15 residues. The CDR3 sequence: CASSLGLGRLNEQFF. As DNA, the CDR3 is TGTGCCAGCAGCCTGGGACTAGGAAGGTTAAATGAGCAGTTCTTC.

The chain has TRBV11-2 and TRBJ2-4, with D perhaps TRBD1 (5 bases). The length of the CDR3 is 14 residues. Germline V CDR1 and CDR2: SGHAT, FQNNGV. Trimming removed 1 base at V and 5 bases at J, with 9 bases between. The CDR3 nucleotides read TGTGCCAGCAGCTTAGTCCAGGGCCAAAACATTCAGTACTTC. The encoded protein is CASSLVQGQNIQYF.

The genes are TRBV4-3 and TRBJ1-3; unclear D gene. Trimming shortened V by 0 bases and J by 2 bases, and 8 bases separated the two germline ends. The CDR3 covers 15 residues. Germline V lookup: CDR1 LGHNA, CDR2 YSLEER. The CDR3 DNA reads TGCGCCAGCAGCCAAGACAGGTCTACTGGAAACACCATATATTTT. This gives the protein CASSQDRSTGNTIYF.

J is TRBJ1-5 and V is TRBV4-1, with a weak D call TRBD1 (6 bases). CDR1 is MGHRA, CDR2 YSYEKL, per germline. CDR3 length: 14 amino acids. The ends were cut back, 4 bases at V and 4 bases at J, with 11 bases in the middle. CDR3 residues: CASSRDTSNQPQHF. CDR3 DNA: TGCGCCAGCAGCCGGGACACGTCGAATCAGCCCCAGCATTTT.

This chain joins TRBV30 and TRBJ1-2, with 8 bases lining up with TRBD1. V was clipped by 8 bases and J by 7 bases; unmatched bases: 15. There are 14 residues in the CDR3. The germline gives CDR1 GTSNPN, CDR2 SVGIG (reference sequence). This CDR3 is CARDRRGLSSGYTF. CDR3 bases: TGTGCCCGAGATCGCAGGGGGCTTTCGAGTGGCTACACCTTC.

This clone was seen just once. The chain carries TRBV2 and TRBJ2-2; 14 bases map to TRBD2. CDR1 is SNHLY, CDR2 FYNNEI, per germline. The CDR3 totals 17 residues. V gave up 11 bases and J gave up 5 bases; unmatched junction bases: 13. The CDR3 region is CACPGTSGGRWTGELFF. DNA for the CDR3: TGTGCCTGCCCCGGGACTAGCGGGGGACGATGGACCGGGGAGCTGTTTTTT.

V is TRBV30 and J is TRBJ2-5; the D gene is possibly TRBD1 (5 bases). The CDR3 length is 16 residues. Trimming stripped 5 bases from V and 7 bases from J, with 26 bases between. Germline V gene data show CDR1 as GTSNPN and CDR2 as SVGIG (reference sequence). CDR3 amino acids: CAWPISGLGPQGTQYF. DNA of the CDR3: TGTGCCTGGCCCATCTCAGGTCTAGGGCCTCAGGGGACCCAGTACTTC.

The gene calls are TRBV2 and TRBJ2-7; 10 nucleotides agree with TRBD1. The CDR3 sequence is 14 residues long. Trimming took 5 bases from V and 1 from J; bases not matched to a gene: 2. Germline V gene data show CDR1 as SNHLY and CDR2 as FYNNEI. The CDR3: CASSRQGASYEQYF. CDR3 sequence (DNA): TGTGCCAGCAGTAGACAGGGGGCTTCCTACGAGCAGTACTTC. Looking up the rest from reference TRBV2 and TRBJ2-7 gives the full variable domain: EPEVTQTPSHQVTQMGQEVILRCVPISNHLYFYWYRQILGQKVEFLVSFYNNEISEKSEIFDDQFSVERPDGSNFTLKIRSTKLEDSAMYFCASSRQGASYEQYFGPGTRLTVT.

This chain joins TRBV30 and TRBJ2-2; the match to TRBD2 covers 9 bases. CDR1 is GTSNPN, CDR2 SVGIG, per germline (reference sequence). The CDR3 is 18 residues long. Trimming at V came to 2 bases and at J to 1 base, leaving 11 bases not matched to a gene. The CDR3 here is CAWSTLAGETWNTGELFF. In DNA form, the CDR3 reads TGTGCCTGGAGTACGTTAGCGGGGGAGACCTGGAACACCGGGGAGCTGTTTTTT.

The CDR3 here is CASSLRTGSTDTQYF. CDR3 coding DNA: TGTGCCAGCAGCTTAAGGACAGGGAGCACAGATACGCAGTATTTT. This chain connects TRBV13 to TRBJ2-3; 8 bases fit TRBD1. The germline V gene has CDR1 PRHDT and CDR2 FYEKMQ (reference sequence). This CDR3 is built from 15 residues. V dropped 2 bases and J dropped 0; count of bases not matched to a gene: 1.

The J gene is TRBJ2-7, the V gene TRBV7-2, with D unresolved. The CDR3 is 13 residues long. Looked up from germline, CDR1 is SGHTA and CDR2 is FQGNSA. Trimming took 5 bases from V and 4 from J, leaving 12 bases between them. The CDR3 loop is CASSPSADYEQYF. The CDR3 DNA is TGTGCCAGCAGCCCCTCGGCGGATTACGAGCAGTACTTC.

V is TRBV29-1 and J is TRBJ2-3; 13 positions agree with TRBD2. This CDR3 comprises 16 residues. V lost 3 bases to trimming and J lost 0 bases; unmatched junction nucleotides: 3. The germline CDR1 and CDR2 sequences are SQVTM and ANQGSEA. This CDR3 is CSVDGLAGESTDTQYF. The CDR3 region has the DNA TGCAGCGTTGATGGACTAGCGGGGGAGAGCACAGATACGCAGTATTTT.

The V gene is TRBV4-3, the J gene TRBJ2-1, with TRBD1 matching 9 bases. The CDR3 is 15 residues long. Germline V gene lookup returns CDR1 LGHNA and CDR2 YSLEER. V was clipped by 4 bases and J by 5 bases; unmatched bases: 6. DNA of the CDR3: TGCGCCAGCAGCCCACAGGGGGCAAAGCACAATGAGCAGTTCTTC. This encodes CASSPQGAKHNEQFF.

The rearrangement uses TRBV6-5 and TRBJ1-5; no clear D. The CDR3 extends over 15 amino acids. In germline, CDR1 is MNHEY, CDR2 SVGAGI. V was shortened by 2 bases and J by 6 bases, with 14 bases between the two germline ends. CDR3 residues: CASSYKQGGRQPQHF. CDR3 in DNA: TGTGCCAGCAGTTACAAACAAGGAGGTCGTCAGCCCCAGCATTTT.

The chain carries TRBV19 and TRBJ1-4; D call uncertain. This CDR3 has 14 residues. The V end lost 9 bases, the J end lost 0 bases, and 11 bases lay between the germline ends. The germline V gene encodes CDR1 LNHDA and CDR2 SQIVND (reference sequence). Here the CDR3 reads CASRISATNEKLFF. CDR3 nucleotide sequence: TGTGCCAGCAGGATTTCTGCAACTAATGAAAAACTGTTTTTT.

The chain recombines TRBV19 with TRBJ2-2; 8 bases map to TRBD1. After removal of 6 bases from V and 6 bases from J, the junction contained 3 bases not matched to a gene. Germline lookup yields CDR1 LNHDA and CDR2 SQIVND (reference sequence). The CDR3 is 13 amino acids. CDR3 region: CASSQGAAGELFF. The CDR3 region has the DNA TGTGCCAGTAGCCAGGGGGCCGCCGGGGAGCTGTTTTTT.

As DNA, the CDR3 is TGTGCCAGCAGCCCCTCCCCCACAGGGGGCGGGACCTACGAGCAGTACTTC. Its translation is CASSPSPTGGGTYEQYF. The chain links TRBV7-2 to TRBJ2-7, with TRBD1 matching over 9 bases. CDR1 is SGHTA, CDR2 FQGNSA, per germline. Trimming cost V 5 bases and J 2 bases; bases outside gene matches: 13. The CDR3 runs to 17 residues.

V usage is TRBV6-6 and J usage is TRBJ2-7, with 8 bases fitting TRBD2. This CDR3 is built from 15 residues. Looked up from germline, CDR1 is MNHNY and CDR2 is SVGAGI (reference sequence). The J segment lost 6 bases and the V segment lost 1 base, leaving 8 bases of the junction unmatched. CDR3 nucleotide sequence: TGTGCCAGCAGTTACTTAAAAGGACTAGCCGCCGAGCAGTACTTC. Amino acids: CASSYLKGLAAEQYF.

DNA of the CDR3: TGTGCCAGCAGTTTAGCGGGAGCAATCGAGCAGTACTTC. It encodes CASSLAGAIEQYF. The V and J genes are TRBV6-6 and TRBJ2-7, with 9 bases that match TRBD2. Losses at the gene ends were 4 bases for V and 6 bases for J; bases not matched to a gene: 4. Germline V gene data show CDR1 as MNHNY and CDR2 as SVGAGI (reference sequence). The CDR3 is 13 residues long.

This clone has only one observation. The CDR3 sequence is CASSPRTECGYTF. Written as DNA, the CDR3 is TGTGCCAGCAGCCCTCGGACAGAATGTGGCTACACCTTC. The chain couples TRBV11-3 to TRBJ1-2, with D possibly being TRBD1 (6 bases). The V and J ends lost 5 bases and 7 bases respectively, with 14 bases between them. In germline, CDR1 is SGHNT, CDR2 YENEEA. The CDR3 contains 13 residues.

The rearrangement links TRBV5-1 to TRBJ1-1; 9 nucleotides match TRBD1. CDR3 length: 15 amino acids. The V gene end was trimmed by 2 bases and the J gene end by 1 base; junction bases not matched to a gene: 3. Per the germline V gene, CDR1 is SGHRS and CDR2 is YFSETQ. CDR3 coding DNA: TGCGCCAGCAGCTTACAGGGGGCCGGGAACACTGAAGCTTTCTTT. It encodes CASSLQGAGNTEAFF.

The CDR3 loop reads CASSFLGQVNQPQHF. The CDR3 DNA reads TGTGCCAGCAGCTTTCTGGGACAGGTAAATCAGCCCCAGCATTTT. The rearrangement uses TRBV11-3 and TRBJ1-5; 8 nucleotides line up with TRBD1. The CDR3 covers 15 residues. Germline lookup yields CDR1 SGHNT and CDR2 YENEEA. The V and J ends lost 3 bases and 4 bases, in that order; junction bases with no gene match: 5.

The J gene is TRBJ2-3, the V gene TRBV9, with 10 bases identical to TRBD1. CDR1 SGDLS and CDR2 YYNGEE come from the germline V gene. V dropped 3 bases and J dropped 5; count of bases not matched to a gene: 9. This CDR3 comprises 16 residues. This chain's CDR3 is CASSAGTGEGGDTQYF. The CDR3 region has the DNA TGTGCCAGCAGCGCCGGGACAGGGGAGGGAGGAGATACGCAGTATTTT.

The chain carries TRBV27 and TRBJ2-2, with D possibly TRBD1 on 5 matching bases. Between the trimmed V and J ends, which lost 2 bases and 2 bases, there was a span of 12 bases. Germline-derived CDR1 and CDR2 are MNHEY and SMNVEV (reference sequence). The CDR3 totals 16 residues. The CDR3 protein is CASSLLGQGNTGELFF. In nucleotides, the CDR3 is TGTGCCAGCAGTTTACTCGGGCAGGGTAACACCGGGGAGCTGTTTTTT.

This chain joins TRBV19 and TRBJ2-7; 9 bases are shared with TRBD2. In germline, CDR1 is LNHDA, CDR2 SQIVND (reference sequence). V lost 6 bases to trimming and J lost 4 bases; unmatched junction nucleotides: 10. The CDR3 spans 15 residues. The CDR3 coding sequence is TGTGCCAGTAGCCTTTCTGCGGGGGGGCTGTACGAGCAGTACTTC. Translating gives CASSLSAGGLYEQYF.

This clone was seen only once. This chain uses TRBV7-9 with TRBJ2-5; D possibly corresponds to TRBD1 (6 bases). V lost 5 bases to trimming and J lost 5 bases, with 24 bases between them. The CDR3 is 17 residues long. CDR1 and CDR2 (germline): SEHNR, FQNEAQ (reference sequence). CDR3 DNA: TGTGCCAGCAGCCCGATTCCAGGGGCTAGTAGTGTTGAGACCCAGTACTTC. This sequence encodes CASSPIPGASSVETQYF.

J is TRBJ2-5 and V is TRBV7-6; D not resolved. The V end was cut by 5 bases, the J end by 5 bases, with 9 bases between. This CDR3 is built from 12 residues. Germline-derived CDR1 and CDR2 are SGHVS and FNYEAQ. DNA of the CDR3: TGTGCCAGCAGCCAGCTAGTGGAGACCCAGTACTTC. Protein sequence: CASSQLVETQYF.

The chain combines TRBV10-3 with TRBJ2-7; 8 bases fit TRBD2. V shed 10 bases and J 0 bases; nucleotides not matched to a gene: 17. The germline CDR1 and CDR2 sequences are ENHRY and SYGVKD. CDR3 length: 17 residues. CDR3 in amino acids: CATAGSSGAAPSYEQYF. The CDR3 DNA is TGTGCCACCGCGGGAAGTAGCGGGGCGGCACCCTCCTACGAGCAGTACTTC.